This is a list of T cell receptor beta chains from one sample in a study of T cell clonotyping in hematopoietic cell transplantation. TCRdb keeps only in-frame clones here, not all; method: immunoSEQ multiplex PCR. The table lists around 45,000 clones, roughly 80% of them singletons. The source material was peripheral blood mononuclear cells, sampled before stem cell transplant. These receptor sequences come from a man in his 60s with myelodysplastic syndrome. Some clones in this sample may be carry-over from other donors' samples. The CDR3 runs from the conserved cysteine through the conserved F or W. Fields, in order: CDR3 protein, V gene.

cdr3_aa: CSASQVYEQYF; v_call: TRBV20-1
cdr3_aa: CASSNIGGAGVDNEQFF; v_call: TRBV19
cdr3_aa: CATHRHNYGYTF; v_call: TRBV19
cdr3_aa: CASTVDRTTEAFF; v_call: TRBV2
cdr3_aa: CASSQDFNNQPQHF; v_call: TRBV4-3
cdr3_aa: CASSQDPWLAGELFF; v_call: TRBV4-1
cdr3_aa: CAITGQGGSPLHF; v_call: TRBV10-3
cdr3_aa: CASSQGNQPQHF; v_call: TRBV25-1
cdr3_aa: CASSLGAGARTDTQYF; v_call: TRBV7-2
cdr3_aa: CASGQDSFNTGELFF; v_call: TRBV12-5
cdr3_aa: CAWSAGTASTDTQYF; v_call: TRBV30
cdr3_aa: CASSWTATRGPYEQYF; v_call: TRBV6-5
cdr3_aa: CASRGYNQPQHF; v_call: TRBV6-6
cdr3_aa: CASRVGHPNYEQYF; v_call: TRBV5-8
cdr3_aa: CAWSSHWGTSGAGDQYF; v_call: TRBV30
cdr3_aa: CASSLGVGGLISPLHF; v_call: TRBV7-2
cdr3_aa: CASSRDGAGGTDTQYF; v_call: TRBV7-2
cdr3_aa: CASSPGRYGYTF; v_call: TRBV5-8
cdr3_aa: CATSRGWRGLSYEQYF; v_call: TRBV15
cdr3_aa: CASSLGGRRGGSYEQYF; v_call: TRBV11-2
cdr3_aa: CASSAVYLESSYNSPLHF; v_call: TRBV7-2
cdr3_aa: CASSPTGPGAPATGNTIYF; v_call: TRBV7-2
cdr3_aa: CASQGRDRGLGEQFF; v_call: TRBV28
cdr3_aa: CASSQAPPGELFF; v_call: TRBV4-2
cdr3_aa: CASSLGRVGGYTF; v_call: TRBV5-6
cdr3_aa: CASSRTLYNEQFF; v_call: TRBV19
cdr3_aa: CASSQPTYYEQYF; v_call: TRBV28
cdr3_aa: CASSQDRGGETQYF; v_call: TRBV2
cdr3_aa: CASSLRSGGWADTQYF; v_call: TRBV27
cdr3_aa: CASSEGGETQYF; v_call: TRBV2
cdr3_aa: CASSDSDRGEQFF; v_call: TRBV6-4
cdr3_aa: CASSYDRGGQPQHF; v_call: TRBV6-5
cdr3_aa: CAWSAGQGASQPQHF; v_call: TRBV30
cdr3_aa: CASSVEGRTDTQYF; v_call: TRBV9
cdr3_aa: CASSLGDRSYEQYF; v_call: TRBV11-3
cdr3_aa: CASSFPGDHTDTQYF; v_call: TRBV27
cdr3_aa: CASSLPPTGAVDGTEAFF; v_call: TRBV5-1
cdr3_aa: CASSLRSRTQGDTQYF; v_call: TRBV7-2